This T cell receptor (beta chain) was documented in a study of blood T cell repertoires in COVID-19. Looking at the study overall: The analysed material was cDNA or gDNA that came from T cells, B-cell-depleted T cells, or PBMCs.

Per the germline V gene, CDR1 is SGHVS and CDR2 is FQNEAQ. This CDR3 comprises 15 residues. V dropped 4 bases and J dropped 7; count of bases not matched to a gene: 9. Per the original methods: Amplification of reference gene primers provided the estimated nucleated cell counts. Produced via immunoSEQ multiplex PCR; TCRdb's table is partial and in-frame only. V, J and clone size reflect that table, while D and trimming were determined from the DNA. The sample includes 350,000 to 500,000 clones, approximately 91% seen only once; the top ten take about 1.5%. Enrollees, about 18 to 90 years old, lived in roughly 24 US areas. Allocation to cohorts depended on clinical history reported by the participants.

The chain has TRBV7-8 and TRBJ2-1; 8 bases align to TRBD2. Sequenced material: PBMCs or T cells enriched from blood (not recorded which). The clonotype originates from a woman younger than 35 who had been exposed to COVID-19. As DNA, the CDR3 is TGTGCCAGCAGCTCCTTAGCGGGAACGAAAAATGAGCAGTTCTTC. Translated: CASSSLAGTKNEQFF.